This TCR beta chain was sequenced in a study of metastatic and nonmetastatic thyroid tumors. Study background: Across peripheral blood and tumor or nodule tissue samples taken from malignant and benign thyroid patients, the repertoires were compared with one another.

Concerning this clone: Antigen specificity is unknown.

There are 15 residues in the CDR3. The V and J ends lost 4 bases and 0 bases respectively, with 13 bases between them. Looked up from germline, CDR1 is DFQATT and CDR2 is SNEGSKA (reference sequence). The study's findings and limits: Significantly higher TCR beta diversity was reportedly seen in malignant thyroid tumors than benign nodules, in blood and tumor.

How the authors handled the data: Across clinicopathological groups, CDR3 differences served as the basis for building a distant-metastasis classifier for papillary thyroid cancer. MiXCR reprocessed the PCR reads for TCRdb. The V and J calls, along with clone size, are taken from TCRdb and not from the paper's own processing. The sample lists tens of thousands of clones; about a sixth were seen once. All patients reached thyroid surgery having received no treatment beforehand. This clonotype originated in a male donor with papillary thyroid cancer or a benign thyroid nodule (not recorded which). Some clones in this sample may be carry-over from other donors' samples. V usage is TRBV20-1 and J usage is TRBJ1-5; D ambiguous. Sequenced sample: blood. For the CDR3, the DNA is TGCAGTGCTATGCCGACATCTTATAGCAATCAGCCCCAGCATTTT. Its translation is CSAMPTSYSNQPQHF.